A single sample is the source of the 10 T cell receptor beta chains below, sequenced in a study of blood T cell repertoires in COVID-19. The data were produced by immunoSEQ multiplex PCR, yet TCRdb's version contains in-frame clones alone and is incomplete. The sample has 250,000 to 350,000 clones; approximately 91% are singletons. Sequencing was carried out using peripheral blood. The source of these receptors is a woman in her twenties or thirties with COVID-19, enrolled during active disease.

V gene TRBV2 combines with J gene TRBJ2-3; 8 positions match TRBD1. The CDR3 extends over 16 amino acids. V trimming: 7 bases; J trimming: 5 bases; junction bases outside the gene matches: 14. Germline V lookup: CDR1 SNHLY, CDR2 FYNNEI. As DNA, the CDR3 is TGTGCCAGCAATCGAGCAGGGGGCGATGCGGTAGATACGCAGTATTTT. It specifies CASNRAGGDAVDTQYF.

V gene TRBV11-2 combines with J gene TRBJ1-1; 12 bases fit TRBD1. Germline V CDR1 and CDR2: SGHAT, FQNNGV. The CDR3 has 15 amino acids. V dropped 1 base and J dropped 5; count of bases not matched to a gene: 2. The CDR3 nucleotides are TGTGCCAGCAGCTTAGGGGGACAGGGGGCGACTGAAGCTTTCTTT. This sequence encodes CASSLGGQGATEAFF.

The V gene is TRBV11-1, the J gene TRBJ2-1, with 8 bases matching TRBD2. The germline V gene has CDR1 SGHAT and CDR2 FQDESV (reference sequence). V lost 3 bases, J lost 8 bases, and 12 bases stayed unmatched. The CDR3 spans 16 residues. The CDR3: CASSFRPGLAIHEQFF. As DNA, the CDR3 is TGTGCCAGCAGCTTTAGACCAGGACTAGCAATCCATGAGCAGTTCTTC.

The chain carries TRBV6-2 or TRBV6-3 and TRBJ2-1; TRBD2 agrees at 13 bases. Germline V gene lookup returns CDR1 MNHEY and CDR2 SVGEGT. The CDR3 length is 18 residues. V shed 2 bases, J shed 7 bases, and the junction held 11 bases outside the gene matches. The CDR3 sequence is CASSYPLQTSGRLNEQFF. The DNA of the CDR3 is TGTGCCAGCAGTTACCCCCTACAGACTAGCGGGAGGTTGAATGAGCAGTTCTTC.

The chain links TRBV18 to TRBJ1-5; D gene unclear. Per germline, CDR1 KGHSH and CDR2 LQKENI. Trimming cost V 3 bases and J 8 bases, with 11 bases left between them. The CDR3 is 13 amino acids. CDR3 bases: TGTGCCAGCTCACCTGGGAGGCGGGAGCCCCAGCATTTT. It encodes CASSPGRREPQHF. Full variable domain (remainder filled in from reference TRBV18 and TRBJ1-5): NAGVMQNPRHLVRRRGQEARLRCSPMKGHSHVYWYRQLPEEGLKFMVYLQKENIIDESGMPKERFSAEFPKEGPSILRIQQVVRGDSAAYFCASSPGRREPQHFGDGTRLSIL.

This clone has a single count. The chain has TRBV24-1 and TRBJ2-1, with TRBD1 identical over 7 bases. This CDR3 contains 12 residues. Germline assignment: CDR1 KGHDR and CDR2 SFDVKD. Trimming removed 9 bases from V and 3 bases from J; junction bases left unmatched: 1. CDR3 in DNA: TGTGCCACCGGGACAGACTACAATGAGCAGTTCTTC. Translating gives CATGTDYNEQFF.

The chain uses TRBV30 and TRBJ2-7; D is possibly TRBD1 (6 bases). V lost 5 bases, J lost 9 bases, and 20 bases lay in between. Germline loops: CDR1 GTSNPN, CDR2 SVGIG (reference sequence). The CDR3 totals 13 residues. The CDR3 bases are TGTGCCTGGTCCCAGAGCCGGGACACAGGGCAGTACTTC. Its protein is CAWSQSRDTGQYF.

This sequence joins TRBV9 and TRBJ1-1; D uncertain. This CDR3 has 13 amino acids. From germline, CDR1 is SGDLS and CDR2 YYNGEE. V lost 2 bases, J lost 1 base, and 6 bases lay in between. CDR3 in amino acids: CASSVTRNTEAFF. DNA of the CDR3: TGTGCCAGCAGCGTCACGAGGAACACTGAAGCTTTCTTT.

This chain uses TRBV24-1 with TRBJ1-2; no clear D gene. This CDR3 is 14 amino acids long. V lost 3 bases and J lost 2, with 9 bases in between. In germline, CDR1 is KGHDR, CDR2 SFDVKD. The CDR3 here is CATSDRVSNYGYTF. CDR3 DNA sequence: TGTGCCACCAGTGATCGGGTCTCGAACTATGGCTACACCTTC.

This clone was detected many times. CDR3 nucleotides: TGTGCCAGTAGTAGGGCGGGAGACGTCGACGAGCAGTACTTC. Protein product: CASSRAGDVDEQYF. The chain employs TRBV19 and TRBJ2-7, with 7 nucleotides matching TRBD2. The trim removed 4 bases at V and 5 bases at J, leaving 8 bases unmatched. The germline V gene has CDR1 LNHDA and CDR2 SQIVND (reference sequence). There are 14 residues in the CDR3.